This T cell receptor beta chain was observed in a study of Graves' ophthalmopathy and Graves' hyperthyroidism. Study findings and constraints: Cross-validated, the 13-signature model showed 87.88%/81.08% sensitivity/specificity, and 80%/75% in the test set. The blood repertoire also included most expanded thyroid clonotypes above 0.001 frequency.

Amplified TCR beta CDR3 regions were obtained using RNA transcripts as template. The workflow started with a first-round RT-PCR run with HTBI primers and then moved on to a second-round multiplex PCR. TCRdb passed the multiplex PCR reads through MiXCR, listing each CDR3 protein once. Of 900,000 to 1,200,000 distinct CDR3 sequences in the sample, about two fifths are singletons; the top ten hold 11%. As regards this clonotype: Its matching antigen is unknown.

What was sequenced was peripheral blood or thyroid tissue (not recorded which). The source of this sequence is an adult man with Graves' hyperthyroidism.

CDR3 in DNA: TGCGCCAGCAGCCAAGAACAGGGGCATAATTCACCCCTCCACTTT. Its protein is CASSQEQGHNSPLHF. This rearrangement joins TRBV4-3 to TRBJ1-6, with TRBD1 identical over 7 bases. CDR3 length equals 15 residues. Germline V lookup: CDR1 LGHNA, CDR2 YSLEER. The trim removed 0 bases at V and 5 bases at J, leaving 1 base unmatched.